This is a list of T cell receptor beta chains from one sample in a study of T cells expressing NK-cell markers. No DNA is given; TCRdb re-called the 5' RACE reads and lists each CDR3 protein once. Recorded for this sample: 500,000 or so distinct CDR3 sequences. Sequencing was performed on blood T cells: a sorted CD56 or NKG2C T cell subset, CD4+ or CD8+ T cells, or bulk PBMC T cells (not recorded which). The receptors derive from a man between 18 and 35 years old in good health. Both conserved end residues are part of each CDR3. Fields, in order: J gene, V gene, CDR3 protein.

TRBJ1-6,TRBV4-3,CASSQDPPRTASSYNSPLHF
TRBJ2-2,TRBV7-3,CASSPGGQGSPGELFF
TRBJ2-1,TRBV12-3/TRBV12-4,CASSLGLAGEQFF
TRBJ2-1,TRBV20-1,CSATGTSGGPLFGEQFF
TRBJ2-5,TRBV7-8,CASSYSGQEETQYF
TRBJ2-3,TRBV5-1,CASRTGGLAGADTQYF
TRBJ2-7,TRBV7-2,CASSSSGIPSAEQYF
TRBJ2-5,TRBV20-1,CSASTTSLETQYF
TRBJ1-3,TRBV10-3,CAIRSLDTIYF
TRBJ1-1,TRBV27,CASPGQGAKAEAFF
TRBJ2-1,TRBV7-2,CASSLALRADNEQFF
TRBJ1-4,TRBV7-2,CASSKIGPWVTNEKLFF
TRBJ2-7,TRBV7-9,CASSERGKGLYEQYF
TRBJ2-2,TRBV11-2,CASRPISRRGTGELFF
TRBJ2-1,TRBV20-1,CSAPGTRRLAWNNEQFF
TRBJ2-5,TRBV7-9,CAGQLGRETQYF
TRBJ2-7,TRBV20-1,CSASRLAGGRRHEQYF
TRBJ2-3,TRBV12-3/TRBV12-4,CASSLSGGRAFNTQYF
TRBJ2-2,TRBV5-5,CASSPTRLAGGSGELFF
TRBJ2-7,TRBV7-6,CASSLASPPTEQYF
TRBJ2-1,TRBV29-1,CSVEFRDLMVPEQFF
TRBJ2-1,TRBV2,CASSERLAGPFGSYNEQFF
TRBJ2-5,TRBV13,CASSSQARRGETQYF
TRBJ2-2,TRBV5-1,CASSLGGQIGGELFF
TRBJ2-1,TRBV9,CASRQISYNEQFF
TRBJ2-1,TRBV4-1,CASSPPGTGLGGSSSYNEQFF
TRBJ2-7,TRBV4-2,CASSQGGRGPFEQYF
TRBJ1-4,TRBV29-1,CSVQDSNEKLFF
TRBJ2-6,TRBV6-9,CASSYSFRGMAGANVLTF
TRBJ2-3,TRBV9,CASRGPNTDTQYF
TRBJ1-1,TRBV5-5,CASSLGGPGHKKAFF